These T cell receptor beta chains were read from a single sample in a study of T cell responses to AZD1222 COVID-19 vaccine. Clones were read by immunoSEQ multiplex PCR, and TCRdb kept only the in-frame ones, dropping some. The data contain around 110,000 clones, more than 85% of them singletons. The sample in question was peripheral blood, obtained on day 0 of AZD1222 vaccination. Receptor source: an adult in good health. CDR3s include the opening cysteine and the closing phenylalanine or tryptophan. The D gene is left open where the match is weak. Size is stated for part of the rows, as once, few or many counts, or as a class when the clone is expanded.

NA | TRBJ2-2 | TRBV25-1 | NA | CASSEYGNTGELFF | TGTGCCAGCAGTGAATACGGGAACACCGGGGAGCTGTTTTTT
TRBD1 | TRBJ1-4 | TRBV27 | NA | CASSSRQTGGSGEKLFF | TGTGCCAGCAGTTCTCGCCAAACAGGGGGCAGTGGCGAAAAACTGTTTTTT
NA | TRBJ2-7 | TRBV27 | NA | CASSFSSAYEQYF | TGTGCCAGCAGTTTCTCTAGCGCGTACGAGCAGTACTTC
NA | TRBJ1-4 | TRBV7-9 | once | CASSLRRGNEKLFF | TGTGCCAGCAGCTTAAGGCGGGGGAATGAAAAACTGTTTTTT
TRBD1 | TRBJ1-2 | TRBV5-1 | NA | CASRPGQNYGYTF | TGCGCCAGCAGGCCGGGACAGAACTATGGCTACACCTTC
NA | TRBJ1-3 | TRBV10-3 | NA | CAISTGGNTIYF | TGTGCCATATCGACAGGTGGAAACACCATATATTTT
NA | TRBJ1-1 | TRBV11-3 | NA | CASSRKGIRGGAFF | TGTGCCAGCAGCCGTAAGGGAATCCGTGGGGGAGCTTTCTTT
NA | TRBJ1-1 | TRBV4-2 | NA | CASSQDPGVSTEAFF | TGTGCCAGCAGCCAAGATCCGGGGGTATCAACTGAAGCTTTCTTT
TRBD1 | TRBJ2-7 | TRBV29-1 | NA | CSVAGTVPYEQYF | TGCAGCGTTGCCGGGACAGTGCCTTACGAGCAGTACTTC
NA | TRBJ1-1 | TRBV25-1 | NA | CASTGLVDTEAFF | TGTGCCAGCACGGGGCTGGTGGACACTGAAGCTTTCTTT
NA | TRBJ1-1 | TRBV29-1 | NA | CSVDRSGTEAFF | TGCAGCGTTGACCGTAGCGGCACTGAAGCTTTCTTT
TRBD2 | TRBJ2-5 | TRBV14 | NA | CASSHAGAAPETQYF | TGTGCCAGCAGCCACGCGGGAGCAGCCCCAGAGACCCAGTACTTC
TRBD1 | TRBJ2-7 | TRBV4-2 | once | CASSHGTGYEQYF | TGTGCCAGCAGCCACGGGACAGGCTACGAGCAGTACTTC
NA | TRBJ2-2 | TRBV13 | NA | CASSRDRATVSGELFF | TGTGCCAGCAGTAGGGACCGGGCGACGGTCTCCGGGGAGCTGTTTTTT
NA | TRBJ1-5 | TRBV12-3/TRBV12-4 | NA | CASGPSNQPQHF | TGTGCCAGCGGACCTAGCAATCAGCCCCAGCATTTT
TRBD2 | TRBJ2-2 | TRBV9 | once | CASSVEGWVAGVHGELFF | TGTGCCAGCAGCGTAGAAGGTTGGGTAGCGGGAGTACACGGGGAGCTGTTTTTT
TRBD1 | TRBJ1-5 | TRBV27 | NA | CASSQGAKGQPQHF | TGTGCCAGCAGTCAGGGGGCGAAGGGTCAGCCCCAGCATTTT
NA | TRBJ1-1 | TRBV10-2 | NA | CASSELGGANTEAFF | TGCGCCAGCAGTGAGTTGGGGGGCGCCAACACTGAAGCTTTCTTT
NA | TRBJ2-1 | TRBV12-5 | NA | CASGPIHDSYNEQFF | TGTGCTAGTGGCCCAATCCATGACTCCTACAATGAGCAGTTCTTC
NA | TRBJ1-2 | TRBV9 | few | CASSVAQFNYGYTF | TGTGCCAGCAGCGTAGCGCAGTTTAACTATGGCTACACCTTC
NA | TRBJ2-7 | TRBV10-2 | NA | CASTEREYEQYF | TGCGCCAGCACGGAACGGGAGTACGAGCAGTACTTC
NA | TRBJ1-1 | TRBV5-5 | NA | CASSLVRQRWAEAFF | TGTGCCAGCAGCTTGGTCAGGCAGCGGTGGGCTGAAGCTTTCTTT
NA | TRBJ1-2 | TRBV27 | NA | CASMGGGALYGYTF | TGTGCCAGCATGGGAGGAGGCGCACTCTATGGCTACACCTTC
NA | TRBJ2-3 | TRBV29-1 | NA | CSVTLGTTDTQYF | TGCAGCGTCACCCTCGGCACCACAGATACGCAGTATTTT
NA | TRBJ1-2 | TRBV6-5 | NA | CASRRDARYGYTF | TGTGCCAGCAGACGGGACGCTCGGTATGGCTACACCTTC
NA | TRBJ2-7 | TRBV10-3 | NA | CAISEQVSSYEQYF | TGTGCCATCAGTGAACAGGTGAGCTCCTACGAGCAGTACTTC
TRBD1 | TRBJ1-1 | TRBV2 | NA | CASSESGQGEAFF | TGTGCCAGCAGTGAAAGTGGACAGGGTGAAGCTTTCTTT
NA | TRBJ2-7 | TRBV5-1 | NA | CASSLAGPYEQYF | TGCGCCAGCAGCTTGGCCGGTCCCTACGAGCAGTACTTC
NA | TRBJ2-7 | TRBV3-1/TRBV3-2 | NA | CASSQAPLEQYF | TGTGCCAGCAGCCAAGCCCCCCTCGAGCAGTACTTC
NA | TRBJ2-3 | TRBV14 | NA | CASSHVPTGRKKVVTDTQYF | TGTGCCAGCAGCCATGTCCCTACGGGGCGGAAAAAAGTTGTCACAGATACGCAGTATTTT
TRBD2 | TRBJ2-1 | TRBV5-4 | NA | CASSSGLAEYNEQFF | TGTGCCAGCAGCTCGGGACTAGCGGAGTACAATGAGCAGTTCTTC
NA | TRBJ2-5 | TRBV6-5 | NA | CASKRGPQETQYF | TGTGCCAGCAAAAGAGGACCTCAAGAGACCCAGTACTTC
NA | TRBJ2-7 | TRBV11-1 | NA | CASSLWSASYEQYF | TGTGCCAGCAGCTTATGGTCCGCATCCTACGAGCAGTACTTC
TRBD1 | TRBJ2-2 | TRBV5-1 | NA | CASSYGQGYGGELFF | TGCGCCAGCAGCTATGGACAGGGGTATGGCGGGGAGCTGTTTTTT
NA | TRBJ2-5 | TRBV10-1 | NA | CASSSGTQYF | TGCGCCAGCAGTTCCGGGACCCAGTACTTC
NA | TRBJ1-4 | TRBV28 | NA | CASSLLGSNEKLFF | TGTGCCAGCAGTTTATTAGGGTCTAATGAAAAACTGTTTTTT
NA | TRBJ1-5 | TRBV27 | NA | CASSLRGRFQPQHF | TGTGCCAGCAGTCTCAGGGGACGGTTTCAGCCCCAGCATTTT
TRBD1 | TRBJ1-2 | TRBV5-5 | NA | CASSLVGTGDGYTF | TGTGCCAGCAGCTTGGTGGGGACAGGGGACGGCTACACCTTC
NA | TRBJ2-2 | TRBV5-1 | NA | CASSFGRNTGELFF | TGCGCCAGCAGCTTCGGAAGGAACACCGGGGAGCTGTTTTTT
NA | TRBJ1-2 | TRBV11-2 | NA | CASSLEGESSYGYTF | TGTGCCAGCAGCTTAGAAGGGGAGTCCTCCTATGGCTACACCTTC
TRBD2 | TRBJ2-7 | TRBV19 | NA | CASSRLVAGDEQYF | TGTGCCAGTAGCCGGCTAGTCGCGGGGGACGAGCAGTACTTC
NA | TRBJ1-6 | TRBV30 | NA | CAWSVQGSDSPLHF | TGTGCCTGGAGTGTACAAGGTTCGGATTCACCCCTCCACTTT
NA | TRBJ2-3 | TRBV2 | NA | CASTRDGGDTQYF | TGTGCCAGCACTCGAGACGGAGGGGATACGCAGTATTTT
NA | TRBJ2-7 | TRBV12-3/TRBV12-4 | NA | CASSLGRGYEQYF | TGTGCCAGCAGTTTAGGGCGCGGATACGAGCAGTACTTC
NA | TRBJ2-7 | TRBV10-3 | NA | CAIGERNSYEQYF | TGTGCCATCGGAGAGCGGAACTCCTACGAGCAGTACTTC
NA | TRBJ2-1 | TRBV6-4 | NA | CASAAWSSYNEQFF | TGTGCCAGCGCAGCTTGGAGCTCCTACAATGAGCAGTTCTTC
NA | TRBJ2-7 | TRBV9 | NA | CASSVVLGAEQYF | TGTGCCAGCAGCGTAGTACTGGGGGCCGAGCAGTACTTC
TRBD1 | TRBJ2-2 | TRBV18 | once | CASSLPGTGDTGELFF | TGTGCCAGCTCACTTCCCGGGACAGGGGACACCGGGGAGCTGTTTTTT
NA | TRBJ2-1 | TRBV6-2/TRBV6-3 | once | CASSFHQNNNEQFF | TGTGCCAGCAGTTTCCATCAGAACAACAATGAGCAGTTCTTC
TRBD2 | TRBJ2-1 | TRBV7-2 | NA | CASRTIAGGPSYNEQFF | TGTGCCAGCAGGACTATAGCGGGAGGGCCCTCCTACAATGAGCAGTTCTTC
TRBD1 | TRBJ1-1 | TRBV27 | NA | CASSHRGPSEAFF | TGTGCCAGCAGCCACAGGGGGCCCTCTGAAGCTTTCTTT
TRBD2 | TRBJ2-7 | TRBV4-1 | NA | CASSRVFLAGELYEQYF | TGCGCCAGCAGCCGAGTCTTTCTAGCGGGAGAGCTCTACGAGCAGTACTTC
NA | TRBJ2-3 | TRBV7-2 | NA | CASSPLRSSDTQYF | TGTGCCAGCAGCCCTCTTCGTTCTTCAGATACGCAGTATTTT
TRBD2 | TRBJ2-1 | TRBV10-3 | NA | CAISLGTSGSNEQFF | TGTGCCATCAGTCTCGGGACTAGCGGGAGCAATGAGCAGTTCTTC
TRBD2 | TRBJ2-3 | TRBV9 | NA | CASSGAGASSTDTQYF | TGTGCCAGCTCCGGAGCGGGGGCCTCTAGCACAGATACGCAGTATTTT
NA | TRBJ2-5 | TRBV27 | NA | CASSLSAPLRQETQYF | TGTGCCAGCAGTTTATCGGCGCCGTTGCGCCAAGAGACCCAGTACTTC
TRBD1 | TRBJ1-1 | TRBV19 | NA | CASSPGGWTEAFF | TGTGCCAGTTCGCCAGGGGGTTGGACTGAAGCTTTCTTT
NA | TRBJ2-2 | TRBV28 | once | CASSSRDILPSTGELFF | TGTGCCAGCAGTTCCCGGGACATACTACCCTCCACCGGGGAGCTGTTTTTT
TRBD2 | TRBJ2-1 | TRBV11-2 | NA | CASSLAGTRFDEQFF | TGTGCCAGCAGCTTAGCCGGGACTAGGTTTGATGAGCAGTTCTTC
NA | TRBJ1-1 | TRBV19 | NA | CASSTQTIIPLQAFF | TGTGCCAGTAGTACCCAGACAATAATCCCACTCCAAGCTTTCTTT